The following is a TCR beta chain sequence with its context. What it binds is not known. The CDR3 length is 13 residues. In germline, CDR1 is SGHDN, CDR2 FVKESK. The V and J ends lost 0 bases and 7 bases respectively, with 7 bases between them. The data derive from a study of T cell repertoires in cytomegalovirus infection. TCRdb processed the reads anew with MiXCR; each CDR3 protein has one entry. The sample shows tens of thousands of distinct CDR3 sequences, roughly 44% of them seen only once. Sequenced here: CD8+ T cells from cultured PBMCs, sampled from culture after CMV antigen stimulation. The V and J genes are TRBV14 and TRBJ2-1, with no clear D. This TCR was recovered from a human donor in good health (CMV status not recorded). Some clones in this sample may be carry-over from other donors' samples. The CDR3 bases are TGTGCCAGCAGCCAAGATTTCGGGAATGAGCAGTTCTTC. Residues: CASSQDFGNEQFF.